This T cell receptor (beta chain) emerged from a study of shared clonotypes between healthy human individuals. The naive CD8 subset, CD45RO-negative cells positively selected for CCR7, excluded terminally differentiated effector memory CD45RA+ cells. Findings and caveats of the study: Memory subsets had estimated richness that was generally smaller than that of naive subsets. Investigators expected sequencing depth to affect clonotype sharing among donors. The generation probabilities recorded for non-shared clonotypes fell below those of clonotypes shared by all four donors.

The CDR3 spans 17 residues. Deletions cut 6 bases from V and 1 base from J, with 18 bases between. The V gene's germline CDR1 is MDHEN and CDR2 SYDVKM. Authors' processing steps: There were no quality scores in the junction-only immunoSEQ sequences, so filtering differed. TCRdb keeps only in-frame clones here, not all; method: immunoSEQ multiplex PCR. V, J and clone size derive from that table, while D and trimming were established from the DNA sequence. The repertoire consists of about 2.1 million clones, with around 93% occurring once and the leading ten covering about 1.7%. In regard to this clone: Its antigen is unidentified.

The receptor was derived from a young man in good health. Some clones in this sample may be carry-over from other donors' samples. The chain employs TRBV28 and TRBJ2-2; D might be TRBD1 or TRBD2, each matching 7 bases. The material sequenced was naive CD8+ T cells from PBMCs. The CDR3 coding sequence is TGTGCCAGCAGCCCCCGGGGGAGGGACAGGAACACCGGGGAGCTGTTTTTT. This translates into CASSPRGRDRNTGELFF.